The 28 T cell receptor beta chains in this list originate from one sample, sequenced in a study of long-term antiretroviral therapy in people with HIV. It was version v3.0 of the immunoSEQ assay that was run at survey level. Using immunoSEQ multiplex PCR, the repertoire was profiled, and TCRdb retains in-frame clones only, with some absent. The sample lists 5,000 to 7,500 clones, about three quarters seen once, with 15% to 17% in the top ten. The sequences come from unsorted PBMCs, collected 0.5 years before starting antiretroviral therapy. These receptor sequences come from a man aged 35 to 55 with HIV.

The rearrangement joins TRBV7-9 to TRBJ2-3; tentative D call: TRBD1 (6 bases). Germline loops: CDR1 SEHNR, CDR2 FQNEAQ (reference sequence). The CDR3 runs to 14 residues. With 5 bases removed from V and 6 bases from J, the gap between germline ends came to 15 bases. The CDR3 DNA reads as TGTGCCAGCAGCCAGGCAGGGGTCCACGATACGCAGTATTTT. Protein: CASSQAGVHDTQYF.

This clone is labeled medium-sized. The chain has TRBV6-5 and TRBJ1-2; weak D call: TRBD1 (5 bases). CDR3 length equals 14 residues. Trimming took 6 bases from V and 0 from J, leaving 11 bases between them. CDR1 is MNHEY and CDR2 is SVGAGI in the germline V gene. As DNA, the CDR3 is TGTGCCAGCAGCGGGGACGGAGCTAACTATGGCTACACCTTC. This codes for CASSGDGANYGYTF.

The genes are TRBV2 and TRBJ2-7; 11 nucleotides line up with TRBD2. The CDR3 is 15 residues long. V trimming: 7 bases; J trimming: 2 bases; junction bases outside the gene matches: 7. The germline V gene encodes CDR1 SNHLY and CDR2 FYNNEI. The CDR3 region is CASTEGLAVAYEQYF. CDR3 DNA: TGTGCCAGCACCGAGGGACTAGCGGTGGCCTACGAGCAGTACTTC.

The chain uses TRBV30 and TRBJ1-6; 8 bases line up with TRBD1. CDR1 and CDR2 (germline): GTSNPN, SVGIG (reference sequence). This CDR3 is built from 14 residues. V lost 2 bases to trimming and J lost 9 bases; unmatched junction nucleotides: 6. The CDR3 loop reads CAWSIGTGGSPLHF. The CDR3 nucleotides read TGTGCCTGGAGTATAGGGACAGGAGGTTCACCCCTCCACTTT.

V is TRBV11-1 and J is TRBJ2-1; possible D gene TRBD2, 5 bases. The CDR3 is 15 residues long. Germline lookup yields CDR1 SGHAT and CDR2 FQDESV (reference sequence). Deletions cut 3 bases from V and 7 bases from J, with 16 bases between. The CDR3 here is CASSLQTSRVNEQFF. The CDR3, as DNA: TGTGCCAGCAGCTTGCAAACTAGTAGGGTGAATGAGCAGTTCTTC.

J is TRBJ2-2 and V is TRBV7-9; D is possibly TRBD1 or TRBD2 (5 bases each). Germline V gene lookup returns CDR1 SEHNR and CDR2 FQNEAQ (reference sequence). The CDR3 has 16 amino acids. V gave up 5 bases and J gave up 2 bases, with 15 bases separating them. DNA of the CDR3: TGTGCCAGCAGCGGTACCGGGACGGGTAACACCGGGGAGCTGTTTTTT. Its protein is CASSGTGTGNTGELFF.

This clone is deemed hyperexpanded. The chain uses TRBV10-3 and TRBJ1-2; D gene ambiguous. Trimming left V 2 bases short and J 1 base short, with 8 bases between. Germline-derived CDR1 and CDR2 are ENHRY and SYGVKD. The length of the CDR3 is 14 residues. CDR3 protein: CAISEAPNNYGYTF. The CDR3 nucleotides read TGTGCCATCAGTGAGGCTCCGAATAACTATGGCTACACCTTC.

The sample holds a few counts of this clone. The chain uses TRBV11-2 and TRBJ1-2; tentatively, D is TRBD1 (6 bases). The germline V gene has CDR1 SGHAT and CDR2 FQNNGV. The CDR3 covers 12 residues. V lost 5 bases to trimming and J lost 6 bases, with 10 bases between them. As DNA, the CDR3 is TGTGCCAGCAGCCTACAGGGAAATGGCTACACCTTC. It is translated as CASSLQGNGYTF.

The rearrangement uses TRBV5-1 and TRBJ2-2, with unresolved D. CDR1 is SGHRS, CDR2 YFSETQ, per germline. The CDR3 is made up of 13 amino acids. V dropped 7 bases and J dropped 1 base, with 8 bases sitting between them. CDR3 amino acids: CASLERNTGELFF. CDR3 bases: TGCGCCAGCCTGGAACGGAACACCGGGGAGCTGTTTTTT.

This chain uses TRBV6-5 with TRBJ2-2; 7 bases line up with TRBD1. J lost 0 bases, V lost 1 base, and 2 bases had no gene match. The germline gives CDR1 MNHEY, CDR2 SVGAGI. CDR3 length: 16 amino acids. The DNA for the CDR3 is TGTGCCAGCAGTTACTACAGGGGCCCGAACACCGGGGAGCTGTTTTTT. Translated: CASSYYRGPNTGELFF.

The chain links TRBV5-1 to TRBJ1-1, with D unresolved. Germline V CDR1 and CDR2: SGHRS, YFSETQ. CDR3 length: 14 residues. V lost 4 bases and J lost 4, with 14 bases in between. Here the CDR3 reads CASSPKTVATEAFF. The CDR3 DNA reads TGCGCCAGCAGCCCGAAGACGGTGGCCACTGAAGCTTTCTTT.

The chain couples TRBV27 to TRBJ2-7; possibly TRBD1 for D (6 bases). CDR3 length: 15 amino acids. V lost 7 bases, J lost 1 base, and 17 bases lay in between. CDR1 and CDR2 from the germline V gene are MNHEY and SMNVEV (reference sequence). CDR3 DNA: TGTGCCAGCAAGGTCTCAGGGGTTCCTTCCTACGAGCAGTACTTC. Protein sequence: CASKVSGVPSYEQYF.

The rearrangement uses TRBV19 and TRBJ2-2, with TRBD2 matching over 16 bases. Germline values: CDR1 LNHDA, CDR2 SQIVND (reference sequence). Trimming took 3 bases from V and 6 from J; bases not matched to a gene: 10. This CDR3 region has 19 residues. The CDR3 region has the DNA TGTGCCAGTAGTATTGTGGGGACTAGCGGGGGGGCAATGCCCGGGGAGCTGTTTTTT. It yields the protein CASSIVGTSGGAMPGELFF. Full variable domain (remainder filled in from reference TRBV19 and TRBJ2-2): DGGITQSPKYLFRKEGQNVTLSCEQNLNHDAMYWYRQDPGQGLRLIYYSQIVNDFQKGDIAEGYSVSREKKESFPLTVTSAQKNPTAFYLCASSIVGTSGGAMPGELFFGEGSRLTVL.

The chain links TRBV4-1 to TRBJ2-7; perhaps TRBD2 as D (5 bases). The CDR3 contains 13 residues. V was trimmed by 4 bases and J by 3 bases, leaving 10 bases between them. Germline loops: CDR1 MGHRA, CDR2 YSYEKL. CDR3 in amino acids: CASSRGLIYEQYF. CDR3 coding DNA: TGCGCCAGCAGCCGCGGACTCATCTACGAGCAGTACTTC.

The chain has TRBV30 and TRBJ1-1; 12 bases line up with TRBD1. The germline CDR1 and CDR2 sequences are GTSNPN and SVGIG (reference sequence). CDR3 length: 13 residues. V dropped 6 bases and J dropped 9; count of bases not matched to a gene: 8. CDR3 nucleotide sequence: TGTGCCTGTCGTCCCGGGACAGGGGGCAAAGCTTTCTTT. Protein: CACRPGTGGKAFF. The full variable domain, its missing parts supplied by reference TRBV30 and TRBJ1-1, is SQTIHQWPATLVQPVGSPLSLECTVEGTSNPNLYWYRQAAGRGLQLLFYSVGIGQISSEVPQNLSASRPQDRQFILSSKKLLLSDSGFYLCACRPGTGGKAFFGQGTRLTVV.

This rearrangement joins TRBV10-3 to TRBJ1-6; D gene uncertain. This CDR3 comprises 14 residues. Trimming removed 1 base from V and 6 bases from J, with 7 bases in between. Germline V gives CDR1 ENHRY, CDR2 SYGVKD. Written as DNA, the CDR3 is TGTGCCATCAGTGAGTTAGGAGGTAATTCACCCCTCCACTTT. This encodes CAISELGGNSPLHF.

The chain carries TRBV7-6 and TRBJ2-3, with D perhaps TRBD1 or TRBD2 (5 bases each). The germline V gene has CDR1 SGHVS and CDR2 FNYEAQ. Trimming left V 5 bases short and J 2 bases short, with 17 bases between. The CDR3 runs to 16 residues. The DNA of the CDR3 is TGTGCCAGCAGCCGACCAAGGGGAGCCACCACAGATACGCAGTATTTT. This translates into CASSRPRGATTDTQYF.

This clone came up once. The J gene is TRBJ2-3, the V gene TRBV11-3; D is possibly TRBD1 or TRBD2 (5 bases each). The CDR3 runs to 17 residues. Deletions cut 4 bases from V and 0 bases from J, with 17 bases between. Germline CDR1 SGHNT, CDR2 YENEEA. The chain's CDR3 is CASSSPGTPFSTDTQYF. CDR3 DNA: TGTGCCAGCAGCTCCCCCGGGACCCCCTTTAGCACAGATACGCAGTATTTT.

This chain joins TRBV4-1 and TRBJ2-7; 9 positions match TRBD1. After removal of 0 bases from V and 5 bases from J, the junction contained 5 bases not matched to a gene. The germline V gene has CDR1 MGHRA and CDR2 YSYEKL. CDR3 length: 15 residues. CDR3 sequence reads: CASSQDLGQGNEQYF. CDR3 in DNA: TGCGCCAGCAGCCAAGATCTAGGACAGGGGAACGAGCAGTACTTC.

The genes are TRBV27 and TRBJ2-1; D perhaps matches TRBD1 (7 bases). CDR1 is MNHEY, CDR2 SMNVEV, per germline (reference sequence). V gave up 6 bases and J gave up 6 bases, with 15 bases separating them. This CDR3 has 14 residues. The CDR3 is CASRGRTGPNEQFF. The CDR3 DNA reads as TGTGCCAGCAGGGGGAGGACAGGACCCAATGAGCAGTTCTTC.

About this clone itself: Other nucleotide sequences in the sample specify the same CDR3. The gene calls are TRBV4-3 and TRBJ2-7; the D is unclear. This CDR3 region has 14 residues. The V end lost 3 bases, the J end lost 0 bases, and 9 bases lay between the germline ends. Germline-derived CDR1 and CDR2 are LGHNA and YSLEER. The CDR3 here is CASSQDGSSYEQYF. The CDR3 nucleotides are TGCGCCAGCAGCCAGGACGGTAGCTCCTACGAGCAGTACTTC.

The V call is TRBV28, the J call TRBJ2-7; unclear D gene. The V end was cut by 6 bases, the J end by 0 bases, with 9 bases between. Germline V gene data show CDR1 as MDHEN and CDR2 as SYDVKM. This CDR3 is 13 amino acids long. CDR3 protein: CASRHPSSYEQYF. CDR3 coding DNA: TGTGCCAGCAGACATCCCAGCTCCTACGAGCAGTACTTC.

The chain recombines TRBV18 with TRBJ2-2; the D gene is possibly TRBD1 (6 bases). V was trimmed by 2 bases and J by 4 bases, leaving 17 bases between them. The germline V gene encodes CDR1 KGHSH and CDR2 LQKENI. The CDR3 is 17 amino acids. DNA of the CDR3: TGTGCCAGCTCACCAGCGGCGACCCAGGGGATCACCGGGGAGCTGTTTTTT. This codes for CASSPAATQGITGELFF.

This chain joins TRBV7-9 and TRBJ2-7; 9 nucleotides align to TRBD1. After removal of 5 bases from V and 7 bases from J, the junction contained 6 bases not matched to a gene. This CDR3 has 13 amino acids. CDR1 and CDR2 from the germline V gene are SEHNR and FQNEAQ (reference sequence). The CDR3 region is CASSLWTGEEQYF. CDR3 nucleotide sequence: TGTGCCAGCAGCCTGTGGACAGGGGAGGAGCAGTACTTC.

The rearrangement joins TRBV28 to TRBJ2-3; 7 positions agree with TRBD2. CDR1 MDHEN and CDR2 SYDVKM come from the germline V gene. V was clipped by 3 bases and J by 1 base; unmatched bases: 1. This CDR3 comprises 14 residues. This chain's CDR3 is CASSFLAGTDTQYF. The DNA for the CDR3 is TGTGCCAGCAGTTTCCTAGCGGGCACAGATACGCAGTATTTT.

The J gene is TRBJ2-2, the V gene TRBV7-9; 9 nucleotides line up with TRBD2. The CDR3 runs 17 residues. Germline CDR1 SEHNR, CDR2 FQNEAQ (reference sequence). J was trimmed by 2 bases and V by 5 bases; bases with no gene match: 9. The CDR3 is CASSPRVAGDNTGELFF. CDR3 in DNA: TGTGCCAGCAGCCCTCGGGTAGCGGGGGACAACACCGGGGAGCTGTTTTTT.

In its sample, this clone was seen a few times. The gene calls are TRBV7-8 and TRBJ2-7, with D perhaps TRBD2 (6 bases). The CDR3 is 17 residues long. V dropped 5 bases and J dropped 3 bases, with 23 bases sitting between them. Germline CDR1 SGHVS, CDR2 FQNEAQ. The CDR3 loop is CASSPHPGVGGVYEQYF. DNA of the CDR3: TGTGCCAGCAGCCCTCACCCCGGCGTCGGCGGGGTCTACGAGCAGTACTTC.

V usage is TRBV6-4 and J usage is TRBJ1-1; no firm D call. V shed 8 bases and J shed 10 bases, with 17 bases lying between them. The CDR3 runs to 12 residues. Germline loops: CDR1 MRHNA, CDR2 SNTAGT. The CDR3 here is CASRRRVDGAFF. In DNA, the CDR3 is TGTGCCAGCCGACGACGGGTTGATGGAGCTTTCTTT.